Below are 7 T cell receptor beta chains sequenced from a single sample in a study of Graves' ophthalmopathy and Graves' hyperthyroidism. The authors amplified TCR beta CDR3 regions, and they did so from RNA transcripts for repertoire sequencing. Amplification began with first-round RT-PCR using HTBI primers, then second-round multiplex PCR was performed. TCRdb re-analysed the multiplex PCR reads in MiXCR, keeping a single row per CDR3 protein. The sample lists about 740,000 distinct CDR3 sequences, 40% seen once, with 44% in the top ten. Sequenced: peripheral blood. These receptor sequences come from an adult man with Graves' ophthalmopathy.

This chain joins TRBV15 and TRBJ2-5; TRBD2 matches at 13 bases. Germline-derived CDR1 and CDR2 are LNHNV and YYDKDF (reference sequence). The CDR3 has 15 residues. The J segment lost 2 bases and the V segment lost 5 bases, leaving 2 bases of the junction unmatched. CDR3 sequence: CATSAGLAGQETQYF. The CDR3 DNA reads TGTGCCACCAGCGCGGGACTAGCGGGGCAAGAGACCCAGTACTTC.

There are many counts of this clonotype. The V call is TRBV7-2, the J call TRBJ1-2; no clear D gene. V was shortened by 1 base and J by 8 bases, with 11 bases between the two germline ends. The CDR3 runs to 13 residues. Germline V gene sequence: CDR1 SGHTA, CDR2 FQGNSA. CDR3 residues: CASSLERGLGYTF. The DNA of the CDR3 is TGTGCCAGCAGCTTAGAGCGCGGTTTAGGCTACACCTTC.

This chain links TRBV5-1 with TRBJ1-1, with D perhaps TRBD1 (5 bases). The CDR3 spans 14 residues. V lost 0 bases and J lost 7, with 13 bases in between. CDR1 is SGHRS, CDR2 YFSETQ, per germline. DNA for the CDR3: TGCGCCAGCAGCTTGGGCCGGGGACCGCTTGAAGCTTTCTTT. Amino acids: CASSLGRGPLEAFF. Supplemented by reference TRBV5-1 and TRBJ1-1, the full variable domain reads KAGVTQTPRYLIKTRGQQVTLSCSPISGHRSVSWYQQTPGQGLQFLFEYFSETQRNKGNFPGRFSGRQFSNSRSEMNVSTLELGDSALYLCASSLGRGPLEAFFGQGTRLTVV.

The chain is built from TRBV7-2 and TRBJ1-4, with a tentative D call TRBD1 (5 bases). V was cut by 6 bases and J by 4 bases, with 15 bases left in between. The CDR3 is made up of 15 amino acids. Germline V gene data show CDR1 as SGHTA and CDR2 as FQGNSA. The CDR3 protein is CASSLGGRFNEKLFF. As DNA, the CDR3 is TGTGCCAGCAGTTTGGGGGGGAGGTTTAATGAAAAACTGTTTTTT.

In its sample, this clonotype was seen many times. A read error may account for a junction end that differs from germline. J is TRBJ1-5 and V is TRBV24-1; D is uncertain. The CDR3 is 13 residues long. Looked up from germline, CDR1 is KGHDR and CDR2 is SFDVKD. Here the CDR3 reads CASSDLGPQPQHF. DNA for the CDR3: TGTGCCAGCAGTGACCTTGGGCCTCAGCCCCAGCATTTT.

In this sample, this clonotype turned up many times. This sequence joins TRBV7-6 and TRBJ2-7; 9 nucleotides align to TRBD1. This CDR3 is 16 amino acids long. CDR1 is SGHVS and CDR2 is FNYEAQ in the germline V gene. J was trimmed by 1 base and V by 5 bases; bases with no gene match: 9. The CDR3 spells CASSQLTGGMSYEQYF. CDR3 in DNA: TGTGCCAGCAGCCAACTGACAGGGGGGATGTCCTACGAGCAGTACTTC.

The sample holds many counts of this clonotype. The chain joins TRBV7-9 to TRBJ2-5, with D perhaps matching TRBD2 (6 bases). The CDR3 consists of 14 residues. V lost 1 base and J lost 5, with 11 bases in between. The germline CDR1 and CDR2 sequences are SEHNR and FQNEAQ (reference sequence). CDR3 coding DNA: TGTGCCAGCAGCTTAGAGAGCGGGCCGGAGACCCAGTACTTC. It encodes CASSLESGPETQYF.